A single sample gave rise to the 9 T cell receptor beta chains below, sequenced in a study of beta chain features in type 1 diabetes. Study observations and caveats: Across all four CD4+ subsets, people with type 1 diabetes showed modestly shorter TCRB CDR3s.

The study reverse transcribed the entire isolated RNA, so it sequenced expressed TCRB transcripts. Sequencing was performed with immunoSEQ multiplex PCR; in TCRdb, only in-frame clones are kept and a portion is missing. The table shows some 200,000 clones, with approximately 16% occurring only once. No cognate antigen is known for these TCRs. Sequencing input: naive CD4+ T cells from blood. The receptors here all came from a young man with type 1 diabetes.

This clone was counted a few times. CDR3 sequence: CASSPQANEQFF. The CDR3 DNA follows: TGCGCCAGCAGCCCCCAGGCCAATGAGCAGTTCTTC. This chain joins TRBV5-1 and TRBJ2-1; D is uncertain. CDR1 and CDR2 from the germline V gene are SGHRS and YFSETQ. V lost 4 bases to trimming and J lost 6 bases, with 8 bases between them. There are 12 residues in the CDR3.

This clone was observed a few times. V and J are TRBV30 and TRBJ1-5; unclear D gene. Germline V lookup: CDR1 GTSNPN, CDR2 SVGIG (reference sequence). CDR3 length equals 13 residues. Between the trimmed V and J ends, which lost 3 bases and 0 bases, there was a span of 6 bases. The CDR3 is CAWSPYSNQPQHF. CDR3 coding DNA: TGTGCCTGGAGCCCTTATAGCAATCAGCCCCAGCATTTT.

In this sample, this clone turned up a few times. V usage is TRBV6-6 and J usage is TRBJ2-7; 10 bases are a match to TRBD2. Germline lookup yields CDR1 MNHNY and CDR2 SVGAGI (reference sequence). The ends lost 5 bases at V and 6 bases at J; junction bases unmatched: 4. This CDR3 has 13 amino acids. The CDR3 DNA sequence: TGTGCCAGCAGTACCGGGACTAGCGTCGAGCAGTACTTC. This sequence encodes CASSTGTSVEQYF.

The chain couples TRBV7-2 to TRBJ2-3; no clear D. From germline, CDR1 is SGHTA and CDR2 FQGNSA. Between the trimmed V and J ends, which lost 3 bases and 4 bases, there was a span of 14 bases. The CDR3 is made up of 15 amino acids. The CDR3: CASSLNVAWADTQYF. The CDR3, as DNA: TGTGCCAGCAGCTTGAATGTGGCGTGGGCAGATACGCAGTATTTT.

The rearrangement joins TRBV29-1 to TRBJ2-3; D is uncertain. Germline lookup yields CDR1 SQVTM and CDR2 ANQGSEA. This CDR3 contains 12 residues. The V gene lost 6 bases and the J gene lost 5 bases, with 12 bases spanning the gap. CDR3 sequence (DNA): TGCAGCGTCCTCCCAGGAATAGATACGCAGTATTTT. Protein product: CSVLPGIDTQYF.

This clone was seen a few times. The CDR3 loop is CASKITSASNIQYF. Here the CDR3 DNA reads TGTGCCAGCAAGATAACTAGCGCGTCAAACATTCAGTACTTC. The J gene is TRBJ2-4, the V gene TRBV27; TRBD2 agrees at 7 bases. Germline V gives CDR1 MNHEY, CDR2 SMNVEV (reference sequence). The CDR3 extends over 14 amino acids. V lost 7 bases to trimming and J lost 6 bases; unmatched junction nucleotides: 9.

CDR3 sequence (DNA): TGCAGTGCTAGAGACGGCTTACCACCGACTTTC. This codes for CSARDGLPPTF. This sequence joins TRBV20-1 and TRBJ2-6; no definite D call. V lost 0 bases, J lost 18 bases, and 12 bases lay in between. This CDR3 spans 11 amino acids. Germline lookup yields CDR1 DFQATT and CDR2 SNEGSKA (reference sequence).

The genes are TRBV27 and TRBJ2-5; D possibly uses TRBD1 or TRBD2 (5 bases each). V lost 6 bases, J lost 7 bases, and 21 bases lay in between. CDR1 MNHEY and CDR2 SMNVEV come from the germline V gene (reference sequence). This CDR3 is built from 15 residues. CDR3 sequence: CASRPIRDPYGTQYF. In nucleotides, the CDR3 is TGTGCCAGCAGGCCAATCCGGGACCCATATGGGACCCAGTACTTC.

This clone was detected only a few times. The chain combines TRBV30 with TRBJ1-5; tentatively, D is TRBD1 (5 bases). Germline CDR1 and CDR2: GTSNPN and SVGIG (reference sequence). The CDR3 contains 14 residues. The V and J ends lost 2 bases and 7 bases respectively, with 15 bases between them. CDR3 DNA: TGTGCCTGGAGTTTCGGATCCGGGGGGCAGCCCCAGCATTTT. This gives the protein CAWSFGSGGQPQHF.